Listed here is a single T cell receptor beta chain. Method: immunoSEQ multiplex PCR; TCRdb's copy keeps in-frame clones and lacks some. The repertoire holds under 85,000 clones, around four fifths seen once, with around 9.4% in the top ten. This entry comes from a study of blood T cell repertoires in COVID-19. Germline loops: CDR1 MDHEN, CDR2 SYDVKM. This CDR3 has 14 residues. Trimming left V 6 bases short and J 5 bases short, with 15 bases between. The sequence derives from a human donor in a cohort sampled during active COVID-19. The sequencing input was peripheral blood. The V and J genes are TRBV28 and TRBJ2-3; D is uncertain. The CDR3 protein is CASSPYRAVDTQYF. The CDR3 nucleotides are TGTGCCAGCAGCCCATACCGTGCAGTAGATACGCAGTATTTT.